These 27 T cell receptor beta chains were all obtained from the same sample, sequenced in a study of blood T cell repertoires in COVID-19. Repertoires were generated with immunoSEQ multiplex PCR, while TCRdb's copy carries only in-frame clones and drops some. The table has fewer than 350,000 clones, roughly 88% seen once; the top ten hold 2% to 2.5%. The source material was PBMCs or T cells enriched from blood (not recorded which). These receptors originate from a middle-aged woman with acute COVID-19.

The CDR3 sequence is CASSVGGSYNSPLHF. The CDR3 bases are TGTGCCAGCAGTGTGGGAGGGTCCTATAATTCACCCCTCCACTTT. V usage is TRBV2 and J usage is TRBJ1-6; D remains ambiguous. V dropped 4 bases and J dropped 1 base, with 8 bases sitting between them. From germline, CDR1 is SNHLY and CDR2 FYNNEI. The CDR3 loop spans 15 amino acids.

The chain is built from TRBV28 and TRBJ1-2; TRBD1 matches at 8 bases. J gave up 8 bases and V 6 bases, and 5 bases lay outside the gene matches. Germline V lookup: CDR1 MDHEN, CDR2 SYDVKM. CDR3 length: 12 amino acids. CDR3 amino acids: CASSLTGDGYTF. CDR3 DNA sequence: TGTGCCAGCAGCCTGACAGGGGACGGCTACACCTTC.

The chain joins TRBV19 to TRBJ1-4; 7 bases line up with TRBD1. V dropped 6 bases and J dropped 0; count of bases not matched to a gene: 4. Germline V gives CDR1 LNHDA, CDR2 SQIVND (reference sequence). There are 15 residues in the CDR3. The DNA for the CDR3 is TGTGCCAGTAGCGACAGGGTGGCAACTAATGAAAAACTGTTTTTT. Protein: CASSDRVATNEKLFF.

CDR3 region: CASSLVRTSGRTDTQYF. The CDR3 coding sequence is TGCGCCAGCAGCTTGGTTCGGACTAGCGGGCGCACAGATACGCAGTATTTT. The chain carries TRBV5-1 and TRBJ2-3; 11 nucleotides align to TRBD2. Germline V gene data show CDR1 as SGHRS and CDR2 as YFSETQ. The CDR3 contains 17 residues. Trimming at V came to 0 bases and at J to 1 base, leaving 4 bases not matched to a gene. The entire variable domain, with the rest obtained from reference TRBV5-1 and TRBJ2-3, is as follows: KAGVTQTPRYLIKTRGQQVTLSCSPISGHRSVSWYQQTPGQGLQFLFEYFSETQRNKGNFPGRFSGRQFSNSRSEMNVSTLELGDSALYLCASSLVRTSGRTDTQYFGPGTRLTVL.

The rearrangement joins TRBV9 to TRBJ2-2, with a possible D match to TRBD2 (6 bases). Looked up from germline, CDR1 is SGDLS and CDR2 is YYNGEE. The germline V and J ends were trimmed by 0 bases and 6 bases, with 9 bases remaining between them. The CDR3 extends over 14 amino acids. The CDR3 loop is CASSVEPGAGELFF. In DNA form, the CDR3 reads TGTGCCAGCAGCGTAGAACCGGGGGCCGGGGAGCTGTTTTTT.

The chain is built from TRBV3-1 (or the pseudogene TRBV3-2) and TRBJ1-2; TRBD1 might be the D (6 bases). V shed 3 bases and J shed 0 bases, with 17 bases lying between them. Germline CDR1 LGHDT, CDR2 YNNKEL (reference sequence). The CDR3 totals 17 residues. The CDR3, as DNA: TGTGCCAGCAGCCATCAGGCAGGGGCGATTTCTAACTATGGCTACACCTTC. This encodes CASSHQAGAISNYGYTF.

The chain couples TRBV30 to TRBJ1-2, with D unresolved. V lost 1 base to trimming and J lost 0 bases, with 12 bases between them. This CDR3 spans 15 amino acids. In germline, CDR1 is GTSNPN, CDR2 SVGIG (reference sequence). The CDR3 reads CAWSATGGSNYGYTF. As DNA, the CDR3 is TGTGCCTGGAGTGCCACTGGAGGTTCTAACTATGGCTACACCTTC.

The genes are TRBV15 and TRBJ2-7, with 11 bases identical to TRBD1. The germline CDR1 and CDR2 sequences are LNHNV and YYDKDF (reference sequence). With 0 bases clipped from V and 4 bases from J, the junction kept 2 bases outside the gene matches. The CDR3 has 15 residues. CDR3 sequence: CATSREGTGGYEQYF. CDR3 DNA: TGTGCCACCAGCAGAGAGGGGACAGGGGGTTACGAGCAGTACTTC.

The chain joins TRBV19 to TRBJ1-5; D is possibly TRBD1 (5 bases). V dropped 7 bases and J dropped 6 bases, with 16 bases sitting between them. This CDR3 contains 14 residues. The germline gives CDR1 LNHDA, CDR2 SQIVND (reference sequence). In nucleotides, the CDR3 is TGTGCCAGTACATATAGCAGGGTCGGTCAGCCCCAGCATTTT. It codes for CASTYSRVGQPQHF.

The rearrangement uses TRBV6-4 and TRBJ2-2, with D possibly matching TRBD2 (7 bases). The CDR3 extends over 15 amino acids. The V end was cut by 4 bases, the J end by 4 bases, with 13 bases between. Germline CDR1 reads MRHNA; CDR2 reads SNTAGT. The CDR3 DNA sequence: TGTGCCAGCAGTGCTCTGGGAGGGGGCACCGGGGAGCTGTTTTTT. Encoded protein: CASSALGGGTGELFF.

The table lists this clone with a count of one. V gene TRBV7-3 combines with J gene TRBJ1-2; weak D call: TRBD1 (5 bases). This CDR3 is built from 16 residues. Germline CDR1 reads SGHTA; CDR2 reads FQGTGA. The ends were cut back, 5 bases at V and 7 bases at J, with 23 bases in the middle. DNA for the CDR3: TGTGCCAGCAGCCCGTCAGGCGGGATAGGGGCGGGTGGCTACACCTTC. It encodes CASSPSGGIGAGGYTF.

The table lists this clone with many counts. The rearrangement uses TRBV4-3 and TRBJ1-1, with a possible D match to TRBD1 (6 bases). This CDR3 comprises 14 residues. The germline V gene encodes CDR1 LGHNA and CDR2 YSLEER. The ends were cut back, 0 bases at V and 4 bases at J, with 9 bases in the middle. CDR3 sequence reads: CASSQEGGPTEAFF. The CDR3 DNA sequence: TGCGCCAGCAGCCAAGAAGGGGGACCCACTGAAGCTTTCTTT.

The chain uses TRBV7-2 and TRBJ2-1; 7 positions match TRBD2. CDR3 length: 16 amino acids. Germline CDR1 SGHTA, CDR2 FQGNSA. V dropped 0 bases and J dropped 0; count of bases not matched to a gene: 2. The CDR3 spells CASSLAAGVSYNEQFF. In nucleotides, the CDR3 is TGTGCCAGCAGCTTAGCGGCGGGAGTCTCCTACAATGAGCAGTTCTTC.

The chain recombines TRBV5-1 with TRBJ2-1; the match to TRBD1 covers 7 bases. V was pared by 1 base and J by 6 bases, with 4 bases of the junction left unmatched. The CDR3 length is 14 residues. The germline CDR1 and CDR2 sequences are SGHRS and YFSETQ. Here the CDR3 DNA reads TGCGCCAGCAGCTTGTGGACAGGTATCAATGAGCAGTTCTTC. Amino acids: CASSLWTGINEQFF.

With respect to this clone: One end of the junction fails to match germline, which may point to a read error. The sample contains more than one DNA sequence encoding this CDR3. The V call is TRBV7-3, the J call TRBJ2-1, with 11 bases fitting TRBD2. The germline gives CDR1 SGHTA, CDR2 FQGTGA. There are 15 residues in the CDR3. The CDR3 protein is CASSSGTSGYNEQFF. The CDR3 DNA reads TGTGCCAGCAGCTCCGGGACTAGCGGATACAATGAGCAATTCTTC.

In nucleotides, the CDR3 is TGTGCCACCAGTGCCAATCTCCGGGACAGGAACACCGGGGAGCTGTTTTTT. This sequence encodes CATSANLRDRNTGELFF. This chain links TRBV24-1 with TRBJ2-2; 7 bases fit TRBD1. Germline CDR1 is KGHDR and CDR2 is SFDVKD. The CDR3 sequence is 17 residues long. Losses at the gene ends were 5 bases for V and 1 base for J; bases not matched to a gene: 9.

The CDR3 loop is CASSQELEYQETQYF. Written as DNA, the CDR3 is TGTGCCAGCAGCCAAGAATTGGAGTACCAAGAGACCCAGTACTTC. The chain links TRBV3-1 (or the pseudogene TRBV3-2) to TRBJ2-5; D is ambiguous. Per the germline V gene, CDR1 is LGHDT and CDR2 is YNNKEL (reference sequence). Trimming cost V 0 bases and J 0 bases, with 8 bases left between them. CDR3 length: 15 amino acids.

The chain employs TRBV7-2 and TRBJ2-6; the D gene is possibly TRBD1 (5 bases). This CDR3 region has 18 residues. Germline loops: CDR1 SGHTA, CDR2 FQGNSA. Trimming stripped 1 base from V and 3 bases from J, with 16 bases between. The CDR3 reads CASSLGAAGPIGANVLTF. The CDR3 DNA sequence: TGTGCCAGCAGCTTAGGTGCCGCAGGGCCTATTGGGGCCAACGTCCTGACTTTC.

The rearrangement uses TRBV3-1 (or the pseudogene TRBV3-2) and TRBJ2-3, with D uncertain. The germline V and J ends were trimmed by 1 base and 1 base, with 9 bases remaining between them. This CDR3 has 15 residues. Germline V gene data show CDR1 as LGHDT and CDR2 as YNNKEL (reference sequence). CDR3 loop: CASSQGDTRTDTQYF. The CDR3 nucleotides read TGTGCCAGCAGCCAAGGTGATACTCGCACAGATACGCAGTATTTT.

Here the CDR3 reads CSAPTVNEQFF. In DNA form, the CDR3 reads TGCAGTGCGCCGACAGTTAATGAGCAGTTCTTC. The chain carries TRBV20-1 and TRBJ2-1; perhaps TRBD1 as D (5 bases). Germline CDR1 and CDR2: DFQATT and SNEGSKA (reference sequence). The V and J ends lost 6 bases and 7 bases respectively, with 10 bases between them. The CDR3 has 11 amino acids.

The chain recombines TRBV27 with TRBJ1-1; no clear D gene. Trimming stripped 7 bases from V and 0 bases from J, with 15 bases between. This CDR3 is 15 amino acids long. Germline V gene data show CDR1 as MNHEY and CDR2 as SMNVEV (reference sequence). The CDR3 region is CASTRFNGMNTEAFF. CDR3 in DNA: TGTGCCAGCACCAGATTTAACGGGATGAACACTGAAGCTTTCTTT.

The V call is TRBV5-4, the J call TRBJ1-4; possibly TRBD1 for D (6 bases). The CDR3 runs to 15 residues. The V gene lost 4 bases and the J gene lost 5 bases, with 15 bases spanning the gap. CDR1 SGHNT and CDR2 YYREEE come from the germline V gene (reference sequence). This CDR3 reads CASSASGGQNEKLFF. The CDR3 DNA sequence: TGTGCCAGCAGCGCCTCCGGGGGGCAGAATGAAAAACTGTTTTTT.

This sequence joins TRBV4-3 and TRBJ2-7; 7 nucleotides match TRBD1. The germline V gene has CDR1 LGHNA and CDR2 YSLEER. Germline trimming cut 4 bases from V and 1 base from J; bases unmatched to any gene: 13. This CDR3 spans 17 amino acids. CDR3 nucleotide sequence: TGCGCCAGCAGCCGAGACTATAAGGGGACAGCTTCCTACGAGCAGTACTTC. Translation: CASSRDYKGTASYEQYF.

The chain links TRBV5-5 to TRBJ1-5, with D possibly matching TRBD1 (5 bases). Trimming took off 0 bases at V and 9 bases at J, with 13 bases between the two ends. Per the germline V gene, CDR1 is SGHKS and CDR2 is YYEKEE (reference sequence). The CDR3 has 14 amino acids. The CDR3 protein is CASSLVAGNSPQHF. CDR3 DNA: TGTGCCAGCAGCTTGGTGGCAGGGAATTCGCCCCAGCATTTT.

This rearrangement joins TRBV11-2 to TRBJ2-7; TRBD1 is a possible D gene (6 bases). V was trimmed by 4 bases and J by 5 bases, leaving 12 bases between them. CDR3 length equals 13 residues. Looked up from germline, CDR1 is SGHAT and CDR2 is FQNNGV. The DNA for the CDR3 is TGTGCCAGCAGCTACAAAAACAGGGACGAGCAGTACTTC. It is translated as CASSYKNRDEQYF.

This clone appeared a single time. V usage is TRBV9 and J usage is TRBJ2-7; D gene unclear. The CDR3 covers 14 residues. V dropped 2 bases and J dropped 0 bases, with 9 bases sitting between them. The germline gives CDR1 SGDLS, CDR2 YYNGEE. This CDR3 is CASSVDRVSYEQYF. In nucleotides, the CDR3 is TGTGCCAGCAGCGTCGACCGGGTCTCCTACGAGCAGTACTTC.

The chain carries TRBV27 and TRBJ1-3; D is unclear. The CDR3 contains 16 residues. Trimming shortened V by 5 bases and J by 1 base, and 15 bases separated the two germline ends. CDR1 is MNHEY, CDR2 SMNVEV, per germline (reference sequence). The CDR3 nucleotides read TGTGCCAGCAGTCCCCGGTCTGGAGTATCTGGAAACACCATATATTTT. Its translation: CASSPRSGVSGNTIYF.